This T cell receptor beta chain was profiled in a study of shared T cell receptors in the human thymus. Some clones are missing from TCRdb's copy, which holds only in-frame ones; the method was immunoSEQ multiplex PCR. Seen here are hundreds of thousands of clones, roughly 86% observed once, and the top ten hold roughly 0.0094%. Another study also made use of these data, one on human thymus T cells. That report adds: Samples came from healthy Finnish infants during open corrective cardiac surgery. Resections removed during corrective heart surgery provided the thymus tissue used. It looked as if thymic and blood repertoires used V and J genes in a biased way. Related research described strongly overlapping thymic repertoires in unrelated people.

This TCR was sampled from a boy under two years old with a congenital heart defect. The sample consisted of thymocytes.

The CDR3 DNA follows: TGTGCCATCCGGCCGATTATGGGACAGGGGGAGGAGTGGTGCCATGGCTACACCTTC. Encoded protein: CAIRPIMGQGEEWCHGYTF. The rearrangement links TRBV10-3 to TRBJ1-2, with 11 positions matching TRBD1. CDR3 length equals 19 residues. The V gene's germline CDR1 is ENHRY and CDR2 SYGVKD. Trimming removed 8 bases from V and 6 bases from J; junction bases left unmatched: 23.